The 27 T cell receptor beta chains given below trace back to one sample, sequenced in a study of T cells in Graves' hyperthyroidism and ophthalmopathy. The TCR beta CDR3 regions underwent amplification using RNA transcripts as the source. With the HTBI primer set, the TCR CDR3 went through a first round of RT-PCR. TCRdb passed the multiplex PCR reads through MiXCR, listing each CDR3 protein once. The sample records about 350,000 distinct CDR3 sequences, 14% being singletons. Sequences were obtained from blood. The receptors come from a woman between 25 and 40 years old with Graves' hyperthyroidism.

The table lists this clonotype with a few counts. The chain employs TRBV20-1 and TRBJ2-4; D is possibly TRBD2 (6 bases). CDR3 length equals 13 residues. Germline assignment: CDR1 DFQATT and CDR2 SNEGSKA (reference sequence). Trimming pared 3 bases from V and 11 bases from J, leaving 17 bases between. In DNA, the CDR3 is TGCAGTGCTAGGGAGGAAACCCCGGGGGTTCAGTACTTC. Amino acids: CSAREETPGVQYF.

This rearrangement joins TRBV7-2 to TRBJ2-1; 7 bases line up with TRBD2. This CDR3 is 15 amino acids long. V shed 2 bases and J 12 bases; nucleotides not matched to a gene: 13. Germline V CDR1 and CDR2: SGHTA, FQGNSA. The DNA of the CDR3 is TGTGCCAGCAGCTTAAGACTAGCCGGCGATGCATGGCAGTTCTTC. Translation: CASSLRLAGDAWQFF.

The sample holds many counts of this clonotype. The chain couples TRBV6-1 to TRBJ1-2; no reliable D call. The germline gives CDR1 MNHNS, CDR2 SASEGT. Trimming shortened V by 5 bases and J by 7 bases, and 14 bases separated the two germline ends. CDR3 size: 13 residues. The chain's CDR3 is CASSIDYRVGYTF. The CDR3 DNA sequence: TGTGCCAGCAGTATCGACTATCGGGTTGGCTACACCTTC.

The rearrangement uses TRBV11-2 and TRBJ1-2; D is unclear. The germline gives CDR1 SGHAT, CDR2 FQNNGV. CDR3 length: 15 amino acids. Trimming removed 3 bases at V and 0 bases at J, with 11 bases between. CDR3 nucleotide sequence: TGTGCCAGCAGCTTTGGGCTAAACGCTAACTATGGCTACACCTTC. Translating gives CASSFGLNANYGYTF.

At least ten counts were recorded for this clonotype. This chain uses TRBV12-3 or TRBV12-4 with TRBJ1-4; no definite D call. Trimming removed 5 bases from V and 4 bases from J, with 17 bases in between. This CDR3 contains 16 residues. CDR3 sequence: CASSPKPRIGNEKLFF. As DNA, the CDR3 is TGTGCCAGCAGTCCGAAACCCAGAATTGGTAATGAAAAACTGTTTTTT.

This chain joins TRBV10-3 and TRBJ2-7; 16 positions match TRBD2. The length of the CDR3 is 19 residues. After removal of 4 bases from V and 4 bases from J, the junction contained 13 bases not matched to a gene. Germline V gives CDR1 ENHRY, CDR2 SYGVKD. The CDR3 DNA is TGTGCCATCAGTGCCACCGGGACTAGCGGGAGGGTATCGTCTTACGAGCAGTACTTC. It specifies CAISATGTSGRVSSYEQYF.

This sequence joins TRBV6-1 and TRBJ2-7; 8 positions match TRBD1. The CDR3 loop spans 13 amino acids. The junction had 6 bases not matched to a gene; V was cut back by 6 bases and J by 5 bases. CDR1 and CDR2 from the germline V gene are MNHNS and SASEGT. DNA of the CDR3: TGTGCCAGCAGGGCAGGGGGCGGAAACGAGCAGTACTTC. Protein sequence: CASRAGGGNEQYF.

The chain joins TRBV5-1 to TRBJ1-1; 8 bases line up with TRBD1. The CDR3 extends over 15 amino acids. The germline V gene encodes CDR1 SGHRS and CDR2 YFSETQ. J was trimmed by 5 bases and V by 0 bases; bases with no gene match: 6. CDR3 DNA sequence: TGCGCCAGCAGCTTGGATGGACAGGGAACGACTGAAGCTTTCTTT. As protein: CASSLDGQGTTEAFF. The whole variable domain, remainder taken from reference TRBV5-1 and TRBJ1-1, is KAGVTQTPRYLIKTRGQQVTLSCSPISGHRSVSWYQQTPGQGLQFLFEYFSETQRNKGNFPGRFSGRQFSNSRSEMNVSTLELGDSALYLCASSLDGQGTTEAFFGQGTRLTVV.

In its sample, this clonotype was seen many times. This chain connects TRBV12-3 or TRBV12-4 to TRBJ1-2, with 7 bases fitting TRBD1. V was clipped by 7 bases and J by 7 bases; unmatched bases: 12. There are 14 residues in the CDR3. In nucleotides, the CDR3 is TGTGCCAGCACCCCGGGACAGCCCGTTAGTGGCTACACCTTC. Translated: CASTPGQPVSGYTF.

The gene calls are TRBV19 and TRBJ2-3; either TRBD1 or TRBD2 may supply D (5 bases each). Trimming stripped 5 bases from V and 4 bases from J, with 16 bases between. This CDR3 comprises 15 residues. From germline, CDR1 is LNHDA and CDR2 SQIVND (reference sequence). CDR3 DNA: TGTGCCAGTAGTCCACCCGCCCGGGGCCCAGATACGCAGTATTTT. This gives the protein CASSPPARGPDTQYF.

The chain employs TRBV12-5 and TRBJ1-1, with D unresolved. The CDR3 has 13 residues. V was cut by 7 bases and J by 0 bases, with 9 bases left in between. From germline, CDR1 is LGHNT and CDR2 FRNRAP. The CDR3 is CASAPELNTEAFF. Written as DNA, the CDR3 is TGTGCTAGTGCCCCCGAATTGAACACTGAAGCTTTCTTT.

There are many counts of this clonotype. The gene calls are TRBV6-2 or TRBV6-3 and TRBJ1-6; D is undetermined. V lost 7 bases to trimming and J lost 7 bases, with 8 bases between them. This CDR3 contains 12 residues. CDR1 and CDR2 from the germline V gene are MNHEY and SVGEGT. The CDR3 reads CASTDPNSPLHF. The CDR3 DNA reads as TGTGCCAGCACCGACCCCAATTCACCCCTCCACTTT.

This chain connects TRBV6-2 or TRBV6-3 to TRBJ2-7; 10 bases are a match to TRBD2. This CDR3 spans 16 amino acids. With 6 bases clipped from V and 6 bases from J, the junction kept 14 bases outside the gene matches. The germline V gene encodes CDR1 MNHEY and CDR2 SVGEGT. The CDR3 nucleotides read TGTGCCAGCAGACCAAAAGGAGCGGGAGGGCCGGGCGAGCAGTACTTC. This gives the protein CASRPKGAGGPGEQYF.

Concerning this clonotype: This clone may be a read error of a much larger clone one base away. The J gene is TRBJ2-5, the V gene TRBV20-1; 9 positions match TRBD2. Trimming took 5 bases from V and 4 from J; bases not matched to a gene: 14. This CDR3 has 16 residues. Germline V gives CDR1 DFQATT, CDR2 SNEGSKA (reference sequence). As DNA, the CDR3 is TGCAGTGCTGCTCTAGCGGGAAGGCCTGAAGGAGAGACCCAGTACTTC. Its translation: CSAALAGRPEGETQYF.

A few counts support this clonotype. Just one base apart from a much larger clone, this may be a read error. The chain has TRBV11-2 and TRBJ2-7; D possibly corresponds to TRBD1 (6 bases). CDR1 and CDR2 from the germline V gene are SGHAT and FQNNGV. The CDR3 is 15 amino acids. V was cut by 4 bases and J by 5 bases, with 18 bases left in between. The CDR3 is CASSSTGYGSDEQYF. DNA for the CDR3: TGTGCCAGCAGCTCTACAGGGTATGGATCCGACGAGCAGTACTTC.

The genes are TRBV9 and TRBJ2-7; D possibly corresponds to TRBD1 (6 bases). The V and J ends lost 2 bases and 0 bases respectively, with 15 bases between them. The germline V gene has CDR1 SGDLS and CDR2 YYNGEE. This CDR3 is built from 16 residues. The CDR3 loop reads CASSVTDRSSSYEQYF. The CDR3 nucleotides are TGTGCCAGCAGCGTGACTGACAGGTCAAGCTCCTACGAGCAGTACTTC.

The chain employs TRBV4-3 and TRBJ1-1, with no clear D. Between the trimmed V and J ends, which lost 0 bases and 6 bases, there was a span of 8 bases. Germline V CDR1 and CDR2: LGHNA, YSLEER. This CDR3 is 13 amino acids long. The chain's CDR3 is CASSQDVSAEAFF. CDR3 DNA sequence: TGCGCCAGCAGCCAAGATGTCTCGGCTGAAGCTTTCTTT.

Only a few counts were recorded for this clonotype. The chain joins TRBV5-4 to TRBJ2-2, with unresolved D. The V and J ends lost 2 bases and 2 bases respectively, with 7 bases between them. The CDR3 covers 14 residues. Germline assignment: CDR1 SGHNT and CDR2 YYREEE (reference sequence). The DNA for the CDR3 is TGTGCCAGCAGCTTAGCTACTAACACCGGGGAGCTGTTTTTT. It is translated as CASSLATNTGELFF.

This clonotype was seen a handful of times. The chain has TRBV27 and TRBJ2-4; a weak D match, TRBD1 (5 bases). The CDR3 contains 16 residues. Looked up from germline, CDR1 is MNHEY and CDR2 is SMNVEV (reference sequence). V was pared by 3 bases and J by 3 bases, with 15 bases between. The CDR3 sequence is CASSFLGDRDKNIQYF. DNA of the CDR3: TGTGCCAGCAGTTTTTTAGGGGATCGTGACAAAAACATTCAGTACTTC.

The sample holds many counts of this clonotype. This chain uses TRBV15 with TRBJ1-1, with a weak D call TRBD1 (6 bases). Germline CDR1 reads LNHNV; CDR2 reads YYDKDF (reference sequence). V was shortened by 7 bases and J by 8 bases, with 11 bases between the two germline ends. The CDR3 covers 11 residues. The CDR3 region is CATTVTGEAFF. The CDR3 DNA follows: TGTGCCACCACCGTAACAGGGGAAGCTTTCTTT. Complete variable domain (other parts from reference TRBV15 and TRBJ1-1): DAMVIQNPRYQVTQFGKPVTLSCSQTLNHNVMYWYQQKSSQAPKLLFHYYDKDFNNEADTPDNFQSRRPNTSFCFLDIRSPGLGDTAMYLCATTVTGEAFFGQGTRLTVV.

This clonotype has more than one count but fewer than ten. The rearrangement links TRBV7-9 to TRBJ2-3; the D is unclear. Germline V gene data show CDR1 as SEHNR and CDR2 as FQNEAQ (reference sequence). CDR3 length: 15 residues. V was trimmed by 5 bases and J by 3 bases, leaving 15 bases between them. The CDR3 DNA reads as TGTGCCAGCAGCACATCCCTCGGCGGTACAGATACGCAGTATTTT. It specifies CASSTSLGGTDTQYF.

The V gene is TRBV6-1, the J gene TRBJ2-1, with 10 bases fitting TRBD1. There are 15 residues in the CDR3. Germline V gives CDR1 MNHNS, CDR2 SASEGT. After removal of 5 bases from V and 7 bases from J, the junction contained 8 bases not matched to a gene. The CDR3 bases are TGTGCCAGCAGTCGAAGACAGGGGGCTCGGAATGAGCAGTTCTTC. Encoded protein: CASSRRQGARNEQFF.

This clonotype was picked up many times. The J gene is TRBJ1-1, the V gene TRBV7-8, with D tentatively TRBD1 (5 bases). The CDR3 has 14 residues. The ends were cut back, 4 bases at V and 1 base at J, with 10 bases in the middle. Per the germline V gene, CDR1 is SGHVS and CDR2 is FQNEAQ. The CDR3 loop is CASSWGRKNTEAFF. The CDR3 region has the DNA TGTGCCAGCAGCTGGGGACGGAAGAACACTGAAGCTTTCTTT. Combining the CDR3 with reference TRBV7-8 and TRBJ1-1 gives the whole variable domain GAGVSQSPRYKVAKRGQDVALRCDPISGHVSLFWYQQALGQGPEFLTYFQNEAQLDKSGLPSDRFFAERPEGSVSTLKIQRTQQEDSAVYLCASSWGRKNTEAFFGQGTRLTVV.

Many counts were recorded for this clonotype. The chain has TRBV27 and TRBJ1-6; 7 bases align to TRBD1. J was trimmed by 8 bases and V by 0 bases; bases with no gene match: 4. There are 15 residues in the CDR3. Germline CDR1 is MNHEY and CDR2 is SMNVEV (reference sequence). This CDR3 is CASSLSITGDSPLHF. For the CDR3, the DNA is TGTGCCAGCAGTTTATCTATTACAGGGGATTCACCCCTCCACTTT.

This clonotype was observed at least ten times. The V call is TRBV28, the J call TRBJ2-3; 10 nucleotides agree with TRBD2. This CDR3 region has 23 residues. Trimming cost V 5 bases and J 0 bases; bases outside gene matches: 26. CDR1 and CDR2 (germline): MDHEN, SYDVKM. CDR3 in DNA: TGTGCCAGCAGTGGCGCCGGGACAGGCCCGACTAGCGGGCCCCGCGGTAGCACAGATACGCAGTATTTT. This codes for CASSGAGTGPTSGPRGSTDTQYF. The full variable domain, rest sourced from reference TRBV28 and TRBJ2-3, is DVKVTQSSRYLVKRTGEKVFLECVQDMDHENMFWYRQDPGLGLRLIYFSYDVKMKEKGDIPEGYSVSREKKERFSLILESASTNQTSMYLCASSGAGTGPTSGPRGSTDTQYFGPGTRLTVL.

The V and J genes are TRBV24-1 and TRBJ2-1; 7 bases are a match to TRBD1. This CDR3 has 14 amino acids. V lost 6 bases, J lost 3 bases, and 4 bases stayed unmatched. Germline values: CDR1 KGHDR, CDR2 SFDVKD. This CDR3 reads CATSQTGIYNEQFF. CDR3 bases: TGTGCCACCAGTCAGACAGGGATCTACAATGAGCAGTTCTTC.

The rearrangement joins TRBV20-1 to TRBJ2-7; 7 bases match TRBD2. CDR3 size: 16 residues. The germline gives CDR1 DFQATT, CDR2 SNEGSKA (reference sequence). The J segment lost 3 bases and the V segment lost 1 base, leaving 12 bases of the junction unmatched. CDR3 sequence reads: CSARGSSGGGLYEQYF. For the CDR3, the DNA is TGCAGTGCTAGAGGTTCTTCGGGCGGGGGTCTCTACGAGCAGTACTTC.